This is a list of T cell receptor beta chains from one sample in a study of shared T cell receptors in the human thymus. Only in-frame clones appear in the TCRdb table, and some are missing; sequencing was by immunoSEQ multiplex PCR. The sample lists about 710,000 clones; approximately 89% were seen once. These data were likewise used in another study, on human thymus T cells.

Sequences were obtained from thymocytes. These receptors originate from a boy in the first two years of life with a congenital heart defect. CDR3s include the opening cysteine and the closing phenylalanine or tryptophan. Fields, in order: D gene, J gene, V gene, clone size, CDR3 protein, CDR3 DNA. D genes are given only for firm matches. Where a row states a size, it is once, few, many or the class of an expanded clone; other rows omit it.

d_gene: -
j_gene: TRBJ2-6
v_gene: TRBV4-2
abundance: -
CDR3aa: CASSQDGGPAGANVLTF
CDR3nt: TGTGCCAGCAGCCAAGATGGAGGACCAGCCGGGGCCAACGTCCTGACTTTC

d_gene: TRBD1
j_gene: TRBJ2-7
v_gene: TRBV10-3
abundance: -
CDR3aa: CAISRTGRVGSYEQYF
CDR3nt: TGTGCCATCAGCCGGACAGGGAGAGTAGGCTCCTACGAGCAGTACTTC

d_gene: -
j_gene: TRBJ2-7
v_gene: TRBV4-3
abundance: -
CDR3aa: CASSRGPRGAAVYEQYF
CDR3nt: TGCGCCAGCAGCCGAGGTCCAAGGGGCGCCGCAGTTTACGAGCAGTACTTC

d_gene: -
j_gene: TRBJ1-1
v_gene: TRBV9
abundance: -
CDR3aa: CASSVGRRHRHTEAFF
CDR3nt: TGTGCCAGCAGCGTAGGAAGGCGGCACCGACACACTGAAGCTTTCTTT

d_gene: -
j_gene: TRBJ1-1
v_gene: TRBV5-6
abundance: once
CDR3aa: CASSLNIPLWTEAFF
CDR3nt: TGTGCCAGCAGCTTGAACATTCCGCTCTGGACTGAAGCTTTCTTT

d_gene: -
j_gene: TRBJ2-7
v_gene: TRBV7-2
abundance: -
CDR3aa: CASSLGTGLVEQYF
CDR3nt: TGTGCCAGCAGCTTAGGAACAGGGCTAGTCGAGCAGTACTTC

d_gene: -
j_gene: TRBJ1-2
v_gene: TRBV2
abundance: -
CDR3aa: CASSEPGDYGYTF
CDR3nt: TGTGCCAGCAGCGAACCAGGTGACTATGGCTACACCTTC

d_gene: -
j_gene: TRBJ1-6
v_gene: TRBV5-6
abundance: once
CDR3aa: CASSLGVPLNNSPLHF
CDR3nt: TGTGCCAGCAGCTTAGGAGTTCCCCTAAATAATTCACCCCTCCACTTT

d_gene: TRBD1
j_gene: TRBJ1-2
v_gene: TRBV6-4
abundance: -
CDR3aa: CASSDSGQGAFGYTF
CDR3nt: TGTGCCAGCAGTGACTCGGGACAGGGGGCCTTTGGCTACACCTTC

d_gene: TRBD1
j_gene: TRBJ2-7
v_gene: TRBV28
abundance: -
CDR3aa: CASRLPPLRGPEQYF
CDR3nt: TGTGCCAGCAGACTTCCGCCCCTCAGGGGGCCCGAGCAGTACTTC

d_gene: -
j_gene: TRBJ1-1
v_gene: TRBV28
abundance: -
CDR3aa: CASSFRGVLETEAFF
CDR3nt: TGTGCCAGCAGTTTCAGGGGTGTTTTAGAAACTGAAGCTTTCTTT

d_gene: -
j_gene: TRBJ2-3
v_gene: TRBV29-1
abundance: -
CDR3aa: CSVEDQRTDTQYF
CDR3nt: TGCAGCGTTGAAGACCAGCGGACAGATACGCAGTATTTT

d_gene: -
j_gene: TRBJ2-5
v_gene: TRBV5-4
abundance: -
CDR3aa: CASNTNLSGETQYF
CDR3nt: TGTGCCAGCAACACCAATCTCAGCGGAGAAACCCAGTACTTC

d_gene: -
j_gene: TRBJ2-3
v_gene: TRBV19
abundance: -
CDR3aa: CASSMSAATDTQYF
CDR3nt: TGTGCCAGTAGTATGTCAGCGGCCACAGATACGCAGTATTTT

d_gene: -
j_gene: TRBJ2-7
v_gene: TRBV23-1
abundance: -
CDR3aa: CASSQGRLYEQYF
CDR3nt: TGCGCCAGCAGTCAAGGGAGACTCTACGAGCAGTACTTC

d_gene: TRBD1
j_gene: TRBJ1-2
v_gene: TRBV5-7
abundance: -
CDR3aa: CASSRDRGYDYGYTF
CDR3nt: TGTGCCAGCAGCCGAGACAGGGGATATGACTATGGCTACACCTTC

d_gene: -
j_gene: TRBJ2-1
v_gene: TRBV4-3
abundance: -
CDR3aa: CASSQESLSGESEQFF
CDR3nt: TGCGCCAGCAGCCAAGAATCCTTGTCGGGAGAAAGTGAGCAGTTCTTC

d_gene: TRBD2
j_gene: TRBJ2-1
v_gene: TRBV9
abundance: -
CDR3aa: CASSVGSSGRNNEQFF
CDR3nt: TGTGCCAGCAGCGTTGGGTCTAGCGGCAGGAACAATGAGCAGTTCTTC

d_gene: -
j_gene: TRBJ2-5
v_gene: TRBV10-2
abundance: -
CDR3aa: CASAGIGETQYF
CDR3nt: TGCGCCAGCGCAGGGATCGGGGAGACCCAGTACTTC

d_gene: -
j_gene: TRBJ2-7
v_gene: TRBV5-1
abundance: -
CDR3aa: CASSLAFLTEQYF
CDR3nt: TGCGCCAGCAGCTTGGCTTTTCTTACAGAGCAGTACTTC

d_gene: -
j_gene: TRBJ1-2
v_gene: TRBV4-1
abundance: -
CDR3aa: CASSQTDNNYGYTF
CDR3nt: TGCGCCAGCAGCCAAACAGACAACAACTATGGCTACACCTTC

d_gene: TRBD2
j_gene: TRBJ2-5
v_gene: TRBV7-7
abundance: -
CDR3aa: CASSHALAGATPQETQYF
CDR3nt: TGTGCTAGCAGCCACGCACTAGCGGGGGCTACACCTCAAGAGACCCAGTACTTC

d_gene: -
j_gene: TRBJ1-1
v_gene: TRBV18
abundance: -
CDR3aa: CASSPRGQGYTEAFF
CDR3nt: TGTGCCAGCTCACCGAGGGGTCAGGGGTACACTGAAGCTTTCTTT

d_gene: -
j_gene: TRBJ2-2
v_gene: TRBV20-1
abundance: -
CDR3aa: CSGQNTGELFF
CDR3nt: TGCAGCGGACAGAACACCGGGGAGCTGTTTTTT

d_gene: -
j_gene: TRBJ2-1
v_gene: TRBV7-3
abundance: -
CDR3aa: CASSSGPHNEQFF
CDR3nt: TGTGCCAGCAGCTCAGGGCCTCACAATGAGCAGTTCTTC

d_gene: TRBD2
j_gene: TRBJ2-7
v_gene: TRBV27
abundance: -
CDR3aa: CASSPLGMTSGSSYEQYF
CDR3nt: TGTGCCAGCAGTCCCCTCGGCATGACTAGCGGGAGCTCCTACGAGCAGTACTTC

d_gene: TRBD1
j_gene: TRBJ1-3
v_gene: TRBV7-8
abundance: -
CDR3aa: CASSLVTGQVGNTIYF
CDR3nt: TGTGCCAGCAGCTTAGTAACCGGACAGGTGGGAAACACCATATATTTT

d_gene: -
j_gene: TRBJ1-3
v_gene: TRBV7-9
abundance: -
CDR3aa: CASSVEGGGVGNTIYF
CDR3nt: TGTGCCAGCAGCGTCGAGGGAGGAGGGGTCGGAAACACCATATATTTT

d_gene: TRBD1
j_gene: TRBJ1-2
v_gene: TRBV19
abundance: -
CDR3aa: CASRQGAPGGYTF
CDR3nt: TGTGCCAGTCGACAGGGGGCACCCGGTGGCTACACCTTC

d_gene: -
j_gene: TRBJ2-5
v_gene: TRBV18
abundance: -
CDR3aa: CASSPHRRAGEETQYF
CDR3nt: TGTGCCAGCTCACCACATCGTAGGGCAGGGGAGGAGACCCAGTACTTC

d_gene: TRBD1
j_gene: TRBJ1-3
v_gene: TRBV13
abundance: -
CDR3aa: CASHDRDRQQLGSGNTIYF
CDR3nt: TGTGCCAGTCATGACCGGGACAGACAGCAGCTAGGATCTGGAAACACCATATATTTT

d_gene: -
j_gene: TRBJ2-7
v_gene: TRBV27
abundance: -
CDR3aa: CASSLEAENYEQYF
CDR3nt: TGTGCCAGCAGTTTGGAGGCAGAGAACTACGAGCAGTACTTC